This entry lists 17 T cell receptor beta chains sequenced from one sample in a study of breast tumors, draining lymph nodes, adjacent tissues. A single record per CDR3 protein comes from TCRdb applying MiXCR to the multiplex PCR reads. The sample yields 130,000 or so distinct CDR3 sequences, around 24% seen once. Breast cancer patients provided tissue from their axillary draining lymph nodes. Material for sequencing was axillary lymph node tissue. Receptors were obtained from a female donor with breast cancer. Some clones in this sample may be carry-over from other donors' samples.

The chain links TRBV24-1 to TRBJ1-5, with TRBD1 as a possible D gene (6 bases). The germline V gene has CDR1 KGHDR and CDR2 SFDVKD. Trimming shortened V by 6 bases and J by 0 bases, and 11 bases separated the two germline ends. The CDR3 runs 15 residues. The CDR3 is CATSPQGSSNQPQHF. CDR3 coding DNA: TGTGCCACCAGTCCGCAGGGGAGTAGCAATCAGCCCCAGCATTTT.

The chain couples TRBV18 to TRBJ2-7, with TRBD1 identical over 8 bases. The CDR3 sequence is 15 residues long. V lost 5 bases to trimming and J lost 4 bases; unmatched junction nucleotides: 10. The germline V gene encodes CDR1 KGHSH and CDR2 LQKENI. The DNA for the CDR3 is TGTGCCAGCTCAGCCACAGGGGGAGGTGGGTACGAGCAGTACTTC. The encoded protein is CASSATGGGGYEQYF.

This clonotype has a count of ten or more. The chain has TRBV10-2 and TRBJ2-7; D is ambiguous. Trimming pared 3 bases from V and 4 bases from J, leaving 7 bases between. Looked up from germline, CDR1 is WSHSY and CDR2 is SAAADI. The CDR3 contains 12 residues. The CDR3 is CASSEGRYEQYF. In nucleotides, the CDR3 is TGCGCCAGCAGTGAAGGGCGGTACGAGCAGTACTTC.

This clonotype was seen repeatedly, ten times or more. This chain links TRBV20-1 with TRBJ2-3; 9 bases fit TRBD2. J lost 1 base, V lost 2 bases, and 13 bases had no gene match. The CDR3 is 18 residues long. CDR1 and CDR2 (germline): DFQATT, SNEGSKA (reference sequence). The CDR3 nucleotides read TGCAGTGCTAGAAAGTTAGGCGGGAGGGCCATCGGCACAGATACGCAGTATTTT. It yields the protein CSARKLGGRAIGTDTQYF.

The chain couples TRBV6-1 to TRBJ2-4; TRBD1 agrees at 9 bases. The germline V gene has CDR1 MNHNS and CDR2 SASEGT. Trimming at V came to 6 bases and at J to 6 bases, leaving 3 bases not matched to a gene. The CDR3 extends over 13 amino acids. CDR3 in DNA: TGTGCCAGCAGCGCGGACAGGGGAAACATTCAGTACTTC. Translation gives CASSADRGNIQYF.

This clonotype came up many times. The CDR3 reads CASSRDSKETQYF. In nucleotides, the CDR3 is TGTGCCAGCAGTAGGGACAGTAAAGAGACCCAGTACTTC. The chain recombines TRBV2 with TRBJ2-5; 7 bases are a match to TRBD1. The CDR3 contains 13 residues. V was clipped by 5 bases and J by 3 bases; unmatched bases: 3. Germline CDR1 is SNHLY and CDR2 is FYNNEI.

The J gene is TRBJ2-5, the V gene TRBV30; a weak D match, TRBD2 (5 bases). CDR3 length equals 15 residues. From germline, CDR1 is GTSNPN and CDR2 SVGIG (reference sequence). V was shortened by 5 bases and J by 2 bases, with 18 bases between the two germline ends. Written as DNA, the CDR3 is TGTGCCTGGTGCAAGGACCCCCGGGATCAAGAGACCCAGTACTTC. Protein: CAWCKDPRDQETQYF. Filled out from reference TRBV30 and TRBJ2-5, the complete variable domain reads SQTIHQWPATLVQPVGSPLSLECTVEGTSNPNLYWYRQAAGRGLQLLFYSVGIGQISSEVPQNLSASRPQDRQFILSSKKLLLSDSGFYLCAWCKDPRDQETQYFGPGTRLLVL.

Details on this clonotype: A much larger clone sits a single nucleotide away, making a read error possible. The CDR3 sequence is CASSIAGGRWEQYF. In DNA form, the CDR3 reads TGTGCCAGCTCTATTGCGGGAGGGCGGTGGGAGCAGTACTTC. J is TRBJ2-7 and V is TRBV6-2 or TRBV6-3; TRBD2 matches at 9 bases. There are 14 residues in the CDR3. Looked up from germline, CDR1 is MNHEY and CDR2 is SVGEGT. J was trimmed by 7 bases and V by 8 bases; bases with no gene match: 12.

This clonotype was seen repeatedly, ten times or more. The chain is built from TRBV7-9 and TRBJ2-2, with 7 bases identical to TRBD2. The J segment lost 0 bases and the V segment lost 6 bases, leaving 4 bases of the junction unmatched. The CDR3 loop spans 15 amino acids. Germline V gene sequence: CDR1 SEHNR, CDR2 FQNEAQ (reference sequence). The chain's CDR3 is CASRPAGTNTGELFF. CDR3 DNA: TGTGCCAGCAGACCAGCGGGAACGAACACCGGGGAGCTGTTTTTT.

This clonotype has a count of ten or more. The chain joins TRBV19 to TRBJ2-3; a weak D match, TRBD1 (6 bases). With 5 bases removed from V and 5 bases from J, the gap between germline ends came to 14 bases. Germline CDR1 is LNHDA and CDR2 is SQIVND (reference sequence). This CDR3 has 14 residues. The CDR3 DNA follows: TGTGCCAGTAGTCTCCGGGACACCAGAGATACGCAGTATTTT. Protein product: CASSLRDTRDTQYF.

This clonotype came up many times. The chain carries TRBV5-5 and TRBJ2-3, with 11 bases lining up with TRBD1. Germline V lookup: CDR1 SGHKS, CDR2 YYEKEE (reference sequence). V dropped 5 bases and J dropped 7; count of bases not matched to a gene: 9. The CDR3 runs to 15 residues. The CDR3 DNA reads as TGTGCCAGCAGTTGGGACAGGGGGTTGAGAAATACGCAGTATTTT. Protein sequence: CASSWDRGLRNTQYF.

This clonotype was seen at least ten times. V usage is TRBV11-2 and J usage is TRBJ2-1; TRBD1 agrees at 7 bases. Germline CDR1 SGHAT, CDR2 FQNNGV. Unmatched junction bases numbered 3, after V lost 2 bases and J lost 5 bases. The CDR3 runs 14 residues. The CDR3 DNA reads as TGTGCCAGCAGCTTACAGGGGGTAGACAATGAGCAGTTCTTC. The encoded protein is CASSLQGVDNEQFF. The full variable domain, rest sourced from reference TRBV11-2 and TRBJ2-1, is EAGVAQSPRYKIIEKRQSVAFWCNPISGHATLYWYQQILGQGPKLLIQFQNNGVVDDSQLPKDRFSAERLKGVDSTLKIQPAKLEDSAVYLCASSLQGVDNEQFFGPGTRLTVL.

Concerning this clonotype itself: This clone may be a read error of a much larger clone one base away. The chain employs TRBV7-3 and TRBJ2-7; D remains unclear. The CDR3 spans 12 residues. The germline V gene encodes CDR1 SGHTA and CDR2 FQGTGA. The CDR3 bases are TGTGCCAGCAGCCAGACCCCCTACGGGCAGTACTTC. It encodes CASSQTPYGQYF.

This clonotype was counted at least ten times. The chain carries TRBV10-2 and TRBJ2-7; a possible D gene is TRBD2 (6 bases). The CDR3 is 13 amino acids. CDR1 and CDR2 from the germline V gene are WSHSY and SAAADI. V was clipped by 10 bases and J by 6 bases, with 19 bases between them. This CDR3 reads CATQRRELSEQYF. The DNA of the CDR3 is TGCGCCACCCAAAGGAGGGAGCTCAGCGAGCAGTACTTC.

This clonotype was recorded at least ten times. The chain links TRBV7-2 to TRBJ2-7, with 7 bases fitting TRBD1. Germline V lookup: CDR1 SGHTA, CDR2 FQGNSA. CDR3 size: 16 residues. V trimming: 2 bases; J trimming: 0 bases; junction bases outside the gene matches: 7. The CDR3 bases are TGTGCCAGCAGCTTAAGGGACAGCTCGAGCTCCTACGAGCAGTACTTC. It yields the protein CASSLRDSSSSYEQYF.

The sample holds a few counts of this clonotype. The genes are TRBV28 and TRBJ1-5, with D maybe TRBD1 (6 bases). CDR3 length: 16 residues. The germline V gene encodes CDR1 MDHEN and CDR2 SYDVKM. Trimming left V 6 bases short and J 1 base short, with 16 bases between. The CDR3 nucleotides are TGTGCCAGCAGAAGGGGAGGCAGGGGAAGCAATCAGCCCCAGCATTTT. Encoded protein: CASRRGGRGSNQPQHF.

This clonotype was counted at least ten times. The V call is TRBV20-1, the J call TRBJ2-1, with TRBD2 matching 9 bases. The V segment lost 1 base and the J segment 4 bases; nucleotides outside the gene matches: 8. The germline gives CDR1 DFQATT, CDR2 SNEGSKA (reference sequence). The CDR3 loop spans 16 amino acids. In DNA, the CDR3 is TGCAGTGCTAGAGCCAACCTAGCGGGGAATTACAATGAGCAGTTCTTC. Its protein product is CSARANLAGNYNEQFF.